This T cell receptor beta chain was sequenced for a study of T cell responses to AZD1222 COVID-19 vaccine. Generated by immunoSEQ multiplex PCR, the TCRdb table keeps only in-frame clones and is missing some. The sample carries over 100,000 clones, 88% recorded once. This specimen consisted of peripheral blood, obtained on day 0 of AZD1222 vaccination. The TCR comes from an adult in good health.

The CDR3, as DNA: TGTGCCAGTAGACCCCGGGACCTAAGCTCTGGGGCCAACGTCCTGACTTTC. It codes for CASRPRDLSSGANVLTF. V and J are TRBV19 and TRBJ2-6; D is tentatively TRBD1 or TRBD2 (5 bases each). CDR1 is LNHDA and CDR2 is SQIVND in the germline V gene (reference sequence). The CDR3 consists of 17 residues. V shed 6 bases and J shed 0 bases, with 15 bases lying between them.